This entry lists 21 T cell receptor beta chains sequenced from one sample in a study of regulatory T cells in long-lasting Graves disease. TCR beta libraries were built with iRepertoire HTBI primers and Arm-PCR of CDR3 regions. One entry per CDR3 protein, called by TCRdb with MiXCR from the multiplex PCR reads. The table includes under 300,000 distinct CDR3 sequences, 15% to 20% detected once. Time point meaning: newly diagnosed GD, antithyroid drugs for less than 3 months. After RNA was extracted from PBMCs, the TCR library was made from it. The sample consisted of peripheral blood mononuclear cells (PBMCs), taken at new diagnosis, from a patient treated with antithyroid drugs. These receptors were obtained from a female donor with Graves disease.

This clonotype was counted only a few times. This may come from a read error, since a much larger clone is one base off. This CDR3 is missing its conserved last phenylalanine or tryptophan, likely due to a read error. The V gene is TRBV2, the J gene TRBJ1-1, with 8 bases identical to TRBD1. The CDR3 extends over 13 amino acids. Germline-derived CDR1 and CDR2 are SNHLY and FYNNEI. J was trimmed by 7 bases and V by 5 bases; bases with no gene match: 6. The DNA of the CDR3 is TGTGCCAGCAGTAAGGACAGGGAGGTTGAAGCTTTCTTG. Translating it yields CASSKDREVEAFL.

This clonotype was seen at least ten times. The chain links TRBV9 to TRBJ2-1, with no clear D. The CDR3 is 14 residues long. In germline, CDR1 is SGDLS, CDR2 YYNGEE. Trimming removed 3 bases at V and 6 bases at J, with 13 bases between. The CDR3 here is CASSDPLFTNEQFF. Written as DNA, the CDR3 is TGTGCCAGCAGCGACCCCTTGTTCACCAATGAGCAGTTCTTC.

This clonotype was counted at least ten times. The chain has TRBV29-1 and TRBJ1-2; a weak D match, TRBD1 (5 bases). The CDR3 runs 12 residues. Trimming left V 4 bases short and J 1 base short, with 7 bases between. Germline-derived CDR1 and CDR2 are SQVTM and ANQGSEA. The CDR3 DNA reads as TGCAGCGTTGGCGGGGGTAACTATGGCTACACCTTC. Residues: CSVGGGNYGYTF.

The chain carries TRBV28 and TRBJ1-1; 7 nucleotides line up with TRBD1. Trimming took 6 bases from V and 9 from J; bases not matched to a gene: 4. Germline V gives CDR1 MDHEN, CDR2 SYDVKM. The CDR3 runs to 11 residues. CDR3 amino acids: CASSPRGQAFF. The CDR3 DNA reads as TGTGCCAGCAGCCCTAGGGGGCAAGCTTTCTTT.

This clonotype was counted at least ten times. This rearrangement joins TRBV19 to TRBJ2-2; D possibly corresponds to TRBD1 (5 bases). Germline assignment: CDR1 LNHDA and CDR2 SQIVND (reference sequence). CDR3 length: 15 residues. Trimming removed 3 bases at V and 1 base at J, with 9 bases between. The CDR3 bases are TGTGCCAGTAGTATGGGAAGGGGGAACACCGGGGAGCTGTTTTTT. Encoded protein: CASSMGRGNTGELFF.

This clonotype was detected many times. V is TRBV6-1 and J is TRBJ2-5, with D uncertain. Trimming cost V 8 bases and J 0 bases, with 7 bases left between them. The CDR3 extends over 12 amino acids. Germline CDR1 is MNHNS and CDR2 is SASEGT. The CDR3 here is CASGAYQETQYF. CDR3 coding DNA: TGTGCCAGCGGAGCGTACCAAGAGACCCAGTACTTC.

In its sample, this clonotype was seen many times. The rearrangement joins TRBV30 to TRBJ2-7, with 16 bases identical to TRBD2. V shed 5 bases, J shed 2 bases, and the junction held 3 bases outside the gene matches. Germline CDR1 and CDR2: GTSNPN and SVGIG (reference sequence). The CDR3 has 15 amino acids. CDR3 region: CAWEGLAGGAYEQYF. The CDR3 DNA reads as TGTGCCTGGGAGGGACTAGCGGGGGGGGCCTACGAGCAGTACTTC. The full variable domain, its missing parts supplied by reference TRBV30 and TRBJ2-7, is SQTIHQWPATLVQPVGSPLSLECTVEGTSNPNLYWYRQAAGRGLQLLFYSVGIGQISSEVPQNLSASRPQDRQFILSSKKLLLSDSGFYLCAWEGLAGGAYEQYFGPGTRLTVT.

The V call is TRBV19, the J call TRBJ2-5; D is ambiguous. CDR3 length equals 14 residues. From germline, CDR1 is LNHDA and CDR2 SQIVND (reference sequence). The germline V and J ends were trimmed by 6 bases and 1 base, with 12 bases remaining between them. The chain's CDR3 is CASSPSPAQETQYF. CDR3 sequence (DNA): TGTGCCAGTAGCCCCTCTCCCGCCCAAGAGACCCAGTACTTC.

Concerning this clonotype itself: This sequence may be a read error, since a much larger clone differs from it by one base. The chain is built from TRBV19 and TRBJ2-5; 9 bases agree with TRBD2. CDR1 and CDR2 (germline): LNHDA, SQIVND (reference sequence). Germline trimming cut 3 bases from V and 11 bases from J; bases unmatched to any gene: 16. The CDR3 has 16 amino acids. CDR3 in amino acids: CASSMSSGNAYNEQYF. The DNA for the CDR3 is TGTGCCAGTAGTATGTCTAGCGGGAACGCCTACAATGAGCAGTACTTC.

The sample holds a few counts of this clonotype. A much larger clonotype is one base distant, so this may be a read error. This chain uses TRBV2 with TRBJ1-5; weak D call: TRBD1 (6 bases). Trimming cost V 1 base and J 6 bases, with 16 bases left between them. Germline V gene lookup returns CDR1 SNHLY and CDR2 FYNNEI. This CDR3 is built from 16 residues. The CDR3 reads CASSEGRTELGQPQHF. The CDR3 nucleotides are TGTGCCAGCAGTGAAGGGAGGACAGAGCTCGGTCAGCCCCAGCATTTT.

This clonotype was recorded at least ten times. The chain uses TRBV7-9 and TRBJ2-7; TRBD1 matches 7 bases. This CDR3 region has 13 residues. Germline values: CDR1 SEHNR, CDR2 FQNEAQ (reference sequence). With 4 bases clipped from V and 7 bases from J, the junction kept 7 bases outside the gene matches. The CDR3 DNA follows: TGTGCCAGCAGCTCCCGACAGGGTAAGGAGCAGTACTTC. Protein: CASSSRQGKEQYF.

This clonotype was counted many times. The chain joins TRBV9 to TRBJ1-2; maybe TRBD1 (5 bases). V was trimmed by 0 bases and J by 4 bases, leaving 13 bases between them. CDR1 is SGDLS and CDR2 is YYNGEE in the germline V gene. There are 15 residues in the CDR3. CDR3 amino acids: CASSVGGAHTYGYTF. The CDR3 coding sequence is TGTGCCAGCAGCGTAGGAGGGGCGCACACCTATGGCTACACCTTC. Full variable domain (rest looked up from reference TRBV9 and TRBJ1-2): DSGVTQTPKHLITATGQRVTLRCSPRSGDLSVYWYQQSLDQGLQFLIQYYNGEERAKGNILERFSAQQFPDLHSELNLSSLELGDSALYFCASSVGGAHTYGYTFGSGTRLTVV.

This clonotype was detected only a few times. CDR3 residues: CSATDDRVGVGETQYF. In DNA, the CDR3 is TGCAGTGCAACAGACGACAGGGTAGGGGTTGGTGAGACCCAGTACTTC. The V and J genes are TRBV20-1 and TRBJ2-5, with 7 bases matching TRBD1. Germline lookup yields CDR1 DFQATT and CDR2 SNEGSKA (reference sequence). The CDR3 is 16 amino acids. V gave up 6 bases and J gave up 5 bases; unmatched junction bases: 18.

There are a few counts of this clonotype. V gene TRBV4-1 combines with J gene TRBJ2-3; 8 bases map to TRBD1. This CDR3 comprises 15 residues. V lost 4 bases to trimming and J lost 2 bases; unmatched junction nucleotides: 5. Per germline, CDR1 MGHRA and CDR2 YSYEKL. As DNA, the CDR3 is TGCGCCAGCAGCCCAGGACAGGGAACCACAGATACGCAGTATTTT. Translating it yields CASSPGQGTTDTQYF.

This clonotype was counted ten times or more. The chain combines TRBV19 with TRBJ1-1; TRBD1 is a possible D gene (6 bases). The CDR3 extends over 15 amino acids. Germline loops: CDR1 LNHDA, CDR2 SQIVND (reference sequence). Trimming shortened V by 5 bases and J by 3 bases, and 16 bases separated the two germline ends. The CDR3 here is CASSLGTLTYTEAFF. CDR3 sequence (DNA): TGTGCCAGTAGTTTAGGGACACTGACTTACACTGAAGCTTTCTTT.

This clonotype was recorded many times. The rearrangement uses TRBV6-2 or TRBV6-3 and TRBJ2-7; 8 bases align to TRBD2. Per the germline V gene, CDR1 is MNHEY and CDR2 is SVGEGT. This CDR3 region has 17 residues. Germline trimming cut 2 bases from V and 0 bases from J; bases unmatched to any gene: 9. The CDR3, as DNA: TGTGCCAGCAGTTACACACGGACTAGCTCACTCTCCTACGAGCAGTACTTC. The encoded protein is CASSYTRTSSLSYEQYF.

This clonotype was seen ten or more times. For the CDR3, the DNA is TGTGCCACCAGCCAAGACAGGGGTGACTACAATGAGCAGTTCTTC. It translates to CATSQDRGDYNEQFF. V gene TRBV15 combines with J gene TRBJ2-1; 8 positions match TRBD1. The J segment lost 3 bases and the V segment lost 5 bases, leaving 6 bases of the junction unmatched. The CDR3 spans 15 residues. Germline V gene data show CDR1 as LNHNV and CDR2 as YYDKDF (reference sequence).

This clonotype was seen many times. The V call is TRBV6-1, the J call TRBJ1-5, with D hard to call. The CDR3 spans 12 residues. Germline CDR1 reads MNHNS; CDR2 reads SASEGT. The V end was cut by 7 bases, the J end by 2 bases, with 6 bases between. The CDR3 region has the DNA TGTGCCAGCACAAGCGGCAATCAGCCCCAGCATTTT. It codes for CASTSGNQPQHF.

Ten or more counts support this clonotype. The chain couples TRBV6-1 to TRBJ1-2; D remains ambiguous. CDR3 length equals 15 residues. The V gene's germline CDR1 is MNHNS and CDR2 SASEGT. Deletions cut 4 bases from V and 5 bases from J, with 17 bases between. The CDR3 DNA sequence: TGTGCCAGCAGTGCCATGGGAGCGCAGGTTTATGGCTACACCTTC. Translation gives CASSAMGAQVYGYTF.

This clonotype was counted at least ten times. The chain carries TRBV10-3 and TRBJ1-5; D remains unclear. The germline V gene encodes CDR1 ENHRY and CDR2 SYGVKD. V gave up 2 bases and J gave up 7 bases, with 9 bases separating them. The CDR3 consists of 13 residues. In DNA form, the CDR3 reads TGTGCCATCAGTGAGACTCGGGAACAGCCCCAGCATTTT. Its translation: CAISETREQPQHF.

The sample holds many counts of this clonotype. The J gene is TRBJ2-1, the V gene TRBV7-9; D is undetermined. Germline CDR1 SEHNR, CDR2 FQNEAQ (reference sequence). The CDR3 has 13 residues. With 0 bases removed from V and 16 bases from J, the gap between germline ends came to 16 bases. The CDR3 sequence is CASSLAASSNFFF. CDR3 DNA: TGTGCCAGCAGCTTAGCGGCCAGTTCTAACTTTTTCTTC.